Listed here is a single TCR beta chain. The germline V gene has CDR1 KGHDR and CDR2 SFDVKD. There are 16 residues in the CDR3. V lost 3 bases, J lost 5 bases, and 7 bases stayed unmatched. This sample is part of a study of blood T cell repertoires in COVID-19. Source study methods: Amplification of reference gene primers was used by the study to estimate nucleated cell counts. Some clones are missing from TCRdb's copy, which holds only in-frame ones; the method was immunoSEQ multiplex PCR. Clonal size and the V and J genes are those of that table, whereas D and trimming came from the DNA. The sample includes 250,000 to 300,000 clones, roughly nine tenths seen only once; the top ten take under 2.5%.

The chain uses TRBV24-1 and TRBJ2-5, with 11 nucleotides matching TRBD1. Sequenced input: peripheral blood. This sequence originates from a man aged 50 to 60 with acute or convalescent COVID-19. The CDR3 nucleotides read TGTGCCACCAGTGATGCGGGACAGGGGGAAAGGGAGACCCAGTACTTC. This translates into CATSDAGQGERETQYF.